A single sample is the source of the 18 T cell receptor beta chains below, sequenced in a study of T cell responses to AZD1222 COVID-19 vaccine. The protocol was immunoSEQ multiplex PCR, while the TCRdb copy is restricted to in-frame clones and leaves out a portion. The sample includes tens of thousands of clones, roughly nine tenths of them seen just once. The specimen comprised peripheral blood, sampled on day 0 of AZD1222 vaccination. These receptors were obtained from an adult in good health.

This chain connects TRBV28 to TRBJ2-7; D possibly corresponds to TRBD2 (6 bases). This CDR3 is built from 14 residues. CDR1 MDHEN and CDR2 SYDVKM come from the germline V gene. Trimming took off 6 bases at V and 3 bases at J, with 15 bases between the two ends. Written as DNA, the CDR3 is TGTGCCAGCAGGCCTCATGGAGGGTTCTACGAGCAGTACTTC. It specifies CASRPHGGFYEQYF.

This chain uses TRBV9 with TRBJ2-3; D not resolved. The CDR3 has 11 amino acids. The V end lost 2 bases, the J end lost 5 bases, and 3 bases lay between the germline ends. Germline V CDR1 and CDR2: SGDLS, YYNGEE. The CDR3 nucleotides read TGTGCCAGCAGCGTGGTAGATACGCAGTATTTT. This gives the protein CASSVVDTQYF.

This clone was seen once. The chain carries TRBV5-1 and TRBJ2-3; TRBD2 might be the D (6 bases). Per germline, CDR1 SGHRS and CDR2 YFSETQ. Deletions cut 4 bases from V and 5 bases from J, with 17 bases between. The CDR3 has 15 residues. CDR3 loop: CASSPSGGPVDTQYF. CDR3 bases: TGCGCCAGCAGCCCCAGCGGAGGGCCGGTAGATACGCAGTATTTT.

The gene calls are TRBV25-1 and TRBJ1-2, with D uncertain. The CDR3 sequence is 10 residues long. The germline gives CDR1 MGHDK, CDR2 SYGVNS. Trimming took off 6 bases at V and 6 bases at J, with 5 bases between the two ends. The CDR3 loop is CASSLNGYTF. As DNA, the CDR3 is TGTGCCAGCAGCCTAAATGGCTACACCTTC.

This clone was observed a few times. The rearrangement joins TRBV29-1 to TRBJ2-1, with D uncertain. CDR3 length: 16 amino acids. CDR1 is SQVTM, CDR2 ANQGSEA, per germline. The V end lost 0 bases, the J end lost 1 base, and 13 bases lay between the germline ends. CDR3 in amino acids: CSVEDRLLGSYNEQFF. The CDR3 nucleotides read TGCAGCGTTGAAGATCGACTCCTCGGGTCCTACAATGAGCAGTTCTTC.

Here the CDR3 DNA reads TGCGCCAGCAGCCTCACCTTGCAGGGCAGCAGTGGAAACACCATATATTTT. Amino acid sequence: CASSLTLQGSSGNTIYF. This sequence joins TRBV4-1 and TRBJ1-3; D might be TRBD1 (5 bases). This CDR3 region has 17 residues. Germline values: CDR1 MGHRA, CDR2 YSYEKL. Trimming cost V 4 bases and J 3 bases, with 19 bases left between them.

This chain connects TRBV27 to TRBJ1-6, with 10 bases fitting TRBD1. CDR1 is MNHEY, CDR2 SMNVEV, per germline (reference sequence). The CDR3 extends over 16 amino acids. V lost 6 bases, J lost 10 bases, and 12 bases stayed unmatched. As DNA, the CDR3 is TGTGCCAGCAGCACACCCGGGACAGGGGTAGGCTCACCCCTCCACTTT. Translation: CASSTPGTGVGSPLHF.

The count of this clone is one. The J gene is TRBJ2-7, the V gene TRBV28, with a tentative D call TRBD2 (6 bases). The germline CDR1 and CDR2 sequences are MDHEN and SYDVKM. V was pared by 9 bases and J by 6 bases, with 30 bases between. The CDR3 consists of 17 residues. DNA of the CDR3: TGTGCCAGTAGGGCGGGGTTTTCGCGTCCCGGCGGCGGCGAGCAGTACTTC. It codes for CASRAGFSRPGGGEQYF.

This clone appeared once. This rearrangement joins TRBV18 to TRBJ2-1; the D gene is possibly TRBD2 (6 bases). This CDR3 contains 16 residues. Trimming shortened V by 3 bases and J by 2 bases, and 14 bases separated the two germline ends. Germline CDR1 is KGHSH and CDR2 is LQKENI. In DNA form, the CDR3 reads TGTGCCAGCTCACCTCCCGGGGGACTCGCCTACAATGAGCAGTTCTTC. This sequence encodes CASSPPGGLAYNEQFF.

The J gene is TRBJ1-2, the V gene TRBV19; 9 bases fit TRBD1. The CDR3 loop spans 18 amino acids. V lost 6 bases and J lost 2; bases outside the gene matches: 16. In germline, CDR1 is LNHDA, CDR2 SQIVND (reference sequence). DNA for the CDR3: TGTGCCAGTAGCTCCCCCTCCTATCCGGGACAGGGAAACTATGGCTACACCTTC. As protein: CASSSPSYPGQGNYGYTF. The whole variable domain, filled in from reference TRBV19 and TRBJ1-2, reads DGGITQSPKYLFRKEGQNVTLSCEQNLNHDAMYWYRQDPGQGLRLIYYSQIVNDFQKGDIAEGYSVSREKKESFPLTVTSAQKNPTAFYLCASSSPSYPGQGNYGYTFGSGTRLTVV.

The V gene is TRBV12-3 or TRBV12-4, the J gene TRBJ1-3, with D uncertain. V lost 6 bases to trimming and J lost 2 bases, with 5 bases between them. There are 12 residues in the CDR3. As DNA, the CDR3 is TGTGCCAGCAGGTCTACTGGAAACACCATATATTTT. This codes for CASRSTGNTIYF.

This chain joins TRBV6-6 and TRBJ1-1; perhaps TRBD1 as D (5 bases). The germline V gene encodes CDR1 MNHNY and CDR2 SVGAGI (reference sequence). This CDR3 has 11 amino acids. With 7 bases removed from V and 6 bases from J, the gap between germline ends came to 9 bases. CDR3 loop: CASIRGSEAFF. The CDR3 DNA reads as TGTGCCAGCATTAGGGGCTCTGAAGCTTTCTTT.

The J gene is TRBJ2-1, the V gene TRBV28; D possibly corresponds to TRBD1 (5 bases). The CDR3 totals 18 residues. Germline CDR1 is MDHEN and CDR2 is SYDVKM. Trimming removed 3 bases from V and 6 bases from J, with 24 bases in between. CDR3 DNA sequence: TGTGCCAGCAGTTTGATTTACCAGGGCGAACTCCCGGGCAATGAGCAGTTCTTC. Protein sequence: CASSLIYQGELPGNEQFF.

In its sample, this clone was seen once. The gene calls are TRBV7-9 and TRBJ1-6; 9 bases map to TRBD1. Germline assignment: CDR1 SEHNR and CDR2 FQNEAQ (reference sequence). The V and J ends lost 8 bases and 4 bases, in that order; junction bases with no gene match: 3. CDR3 length: 14 residues. DNA for the CDR3: TGTGCCAGCGGGACAGGGAGTTATAATTCACCCCTCCACTTT. It specifies CASGTGSYNSPLHF. The full variable domain, rest sourced from reference TRBV7-9 and TRBJ1-6, is DTGVSQNPRHKITKRGQNVTFRCDPISEHNRLYWYRQTLGQGPEFLTYFQNEAQLEKSRLLSDRFSAERPKGSFSTLEIQRTEQGDSAMYLCASGTGSYNSPLHFGNGTRLTVT.

This rearrangement joins TRBV5-5 to TRBJ1-2, with a tentative D call TRBD1 (5 bases). From germline, CDR1 is SGHKS and CDR2 YYEKEE (reference sequence). V lost 0 bases and J lost 3, with 12 bases in between. The CDR3 runs to 15 residues. CDR3 residues: CASSLVQGWDYGYTF. CDR3 nucleotides: TGTGCCAGCAGCTTGGTGCAGGGATGGGACTATGGCTACACCTTC.

The chain combines TRBV25-1 with TRBJ1-2; 8 bases agree with TRBD1. V was pared by 5 bases and J by 7 bases, with 9 bases of the junction left unmatched. CDR1 and CDR2 (germline): MGHDK, SYGVNS. This CDR3 has 14 residues. The CDR3 nucleotides read TGTGCCAGCAGTTCACAGGACAGGGTTCCTGGCTACACCTTC. Translation gives CASSSQDRVPGYTF.

This clone was seen only a few times. The chain employs TRBV2 and TRBJ1-2; 9 bases agree with TRBD1. CDR1 SNHLY and CDR2 FYNNEI come from the germline V gene. Trimming cost V 6 bases and J 8 bases; bases outside gene matches: 7. This CDR3 comprises 13 residues. The CDR3 region is CASRAGTGYGYTF. The CDR3 DNA follows: TGTGCCAGCAGGGCCGGGACAGGGTACGGCTACACCTTC. Based on the CDR3 plus reference TRBV2 and TRBJ1-2, the full variable domain is EPEVTQTPSHQVTQMGQEVILRCVPISNHLYFYWYRQILGQKVEFLVSFYNNEISEKSEIFDDQFSVERPDGSNFTLKIRSTKLEDSAMYFCASRAGTGYGYTFGSGTRLTVV.

The chain employs TRBV11-2 and TRBJ2-7; 7 nucleotides line up with TRBD2. Losses at the gene ends were 5 bases for V and 1 base for J; bases not matched to a gene: 8. There are 15 residues in the CDR3. Germline lookup yields CDR1 SGHAT and CDR2 FQNNGV. CDR3 loop: CASSQMGGSSYEQYF. CDR3 sequence (DNA): TGTGCCAGCAGCCAGATGGGAGGGAGTTCCTACGAGCAGTACTTC.